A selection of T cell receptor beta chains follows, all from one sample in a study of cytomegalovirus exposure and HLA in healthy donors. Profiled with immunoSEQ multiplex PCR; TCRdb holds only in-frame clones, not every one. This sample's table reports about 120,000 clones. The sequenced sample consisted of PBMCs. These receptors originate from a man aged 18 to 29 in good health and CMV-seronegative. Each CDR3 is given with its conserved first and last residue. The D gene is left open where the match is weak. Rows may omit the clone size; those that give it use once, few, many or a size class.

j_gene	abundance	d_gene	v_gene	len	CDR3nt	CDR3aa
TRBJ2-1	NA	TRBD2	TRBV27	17	TGTGCCAGCAGTTTAATAATGGCTAGCGGGAGATGGAATGAGCAGTTCTTC	CASSLIMASGRWNEQFF
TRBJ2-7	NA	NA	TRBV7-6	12	TGTGCCAGCAGCCTGGACAGTCTCGAGCAGTACTTC	CASSLDSLEQYF
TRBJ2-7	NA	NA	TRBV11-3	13	TGTGCCAGCAGCGAGCGGGCCTCCTACGAGCAGTACTTC	CASSERASYEQYF
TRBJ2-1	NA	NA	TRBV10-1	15	TGCGCCAGCAGTGGAGGGTCTCCCTCCTACAATGAGCAGTTCTTC	CASSGGSPSYNEQFF
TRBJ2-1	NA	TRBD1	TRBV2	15	TGTGCCAGCCACTTAGGGGACAGGGAAGTCAATGAGCAGTTCTTC	CASHLGDREVNEQFF
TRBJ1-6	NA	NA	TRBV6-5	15	TGTGCCAGCAGTTACAGGGGCAGGAGGGATTCACCCCTCCACTTT	CASSYRGRRDSPLHF
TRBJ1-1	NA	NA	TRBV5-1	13	TGCGCCAGCAGCTTGTCCCAGAACACTGAAGCTTTCTTT	CASSLSQNTEAFF
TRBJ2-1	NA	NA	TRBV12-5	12	TGTGCTAGTGGACCCACAGGGAACCAGCAGTTCTTC	CASGPTGNQQFF
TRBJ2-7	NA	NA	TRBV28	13	TGTGCCAGCAGTCTCCCTAGTCCGGGCGAGCAGTACTTC	CASSLPSPGEQYF
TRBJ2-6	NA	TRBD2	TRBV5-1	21	TGCGCCAGCAGCTCCTCTTGGGGGACTAGCGGGGGGGACTCTGGGGCCAACGTCCTGACTTTC	CASSSSWGTSGGDSGANVLTF
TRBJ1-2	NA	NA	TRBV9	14	TGTGCCAGCAGCCCGGACATAAATTTCTATGGCTACACCTTC	CASSPDINFYGYTF
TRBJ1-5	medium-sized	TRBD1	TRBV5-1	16	TGCGCCAGCAGCACCCGGACAGGGCTCTTTGATCAGCCCCAGCATTTT	CASSTRTGLFDQPQHF
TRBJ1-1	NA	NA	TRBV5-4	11	TGTGCCAGCAGCTCTTTCACTGAAGCTTTCTTT	CASSSFTEAFF
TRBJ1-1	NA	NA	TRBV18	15	TGTGCCAGCTCACCATTGAGACAGGCGGAGACTGAAGCTTTCTTT	CASSPLRQAETEAFF
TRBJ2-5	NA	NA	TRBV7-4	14	TGTGCCAGCAGCCCGGCCTCCCCGGAGGAGACCCAGTACTTC	CASSPASPEETQYF
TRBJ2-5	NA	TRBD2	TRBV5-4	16	TGTGCCAGCAGCACTGTTAGCGGGTTTGGGCAAGAGACCCAGTACTTC	CASSTVSGFGQETQYF
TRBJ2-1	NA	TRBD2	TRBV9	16	TGTGCCAGCAGTTTCGAACTAGCGGGGGACAACAATGAGCAGTTCTTC	CASSFELAGDNNEQFF
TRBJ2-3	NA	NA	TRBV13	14	TGTGCCAGCAGCTTAGCGGGATTCACAGATACGCAGTATTTT	CASSLAGFTDTQYF
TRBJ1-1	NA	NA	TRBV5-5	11	TGTGCCAGCAGCTCGGGGGTGGAAGCTTTCTTT	CASSSGVEAFF
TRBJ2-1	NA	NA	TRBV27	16	TGTGCCAGCAGTTTTGGGGCTGATAGCTCCTACAATGAGCAGTTCTTC	CASSFGADSSYNEQFF
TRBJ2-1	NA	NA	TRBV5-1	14	TGCGCCAGCAGCTTGGTCAGCTCCTACAATGAGCAGTTCTTC	CASSLVSSYNEQFF
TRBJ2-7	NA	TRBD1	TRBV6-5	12	TGTGCCAGCAGCCTCGACAGGGAGGAGCAGTACTTC	CASSLDREEQYF
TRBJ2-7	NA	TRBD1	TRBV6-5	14	TGTGCCAGCAGGCAGACAGGGGCCTCCTACGAGCAGTACTTC	CASRQTGASYEQYF
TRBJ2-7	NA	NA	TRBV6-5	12	TGTGCCAGCAGTTACGAAAGGGGCGAGCAGTACTTC	CASSYERGEQYF
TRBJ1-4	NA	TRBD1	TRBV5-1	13	TGCGCCAGCACAGGACAGGGAGGGGAAAAACTGTTTTTT	CASTGQGGEKLFF
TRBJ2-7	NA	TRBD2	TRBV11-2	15	TGTGCCAGCAGCTTCGCTAGCGGGAGTAACTACGAGCAGTACTTC	CASSFASGSNYEQYF
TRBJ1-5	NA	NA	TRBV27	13	TGTGCCAGCAGTTTTTATAGCAATCAGCCCCAGCATTTT	CASSFYSNQPQHF
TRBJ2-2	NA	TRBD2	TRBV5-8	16	TGTGCCAGCAGCCTGGGAGGGATAGGTTCCACCGGGGAGCTGTTTTTT	CASSLGGIGSTGELFF
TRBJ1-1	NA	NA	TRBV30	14	TGTGCCTGGTGGGAGCGGACCATGAACACTGAAGCTTTCTTT	CAWWERTMNTEAFF
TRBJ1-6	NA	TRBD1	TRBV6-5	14	TGTGCCAGCAGCATTACAGGGGGAACTTCACCCCTCCACTTT	CASSITGGTSPLHF
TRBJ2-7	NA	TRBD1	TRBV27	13	TGTGCCAGCACCCACGGGACAGGCTACGAGCAGTACTTC	CASTHGTGYEQYF
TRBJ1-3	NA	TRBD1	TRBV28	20	TGTGCCAGCCGAGAACCCGGACAGGGGAATGTCCGGCAAGCTGGAAACACCATATATTTT	CASREPGQGNVRQAGNTIYF
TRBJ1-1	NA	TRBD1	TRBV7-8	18	TGTGCCAGCATCCTAGGTCATAGACAGGGGGCTTGGGTCACTGAAGCTTTCTTT	CASILGHRQGAWVTEAFF
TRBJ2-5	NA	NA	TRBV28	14	TGTGCCAGCAATTCCAGGGCTATCCAAGAGACCCAGTACTTC	CASNSRAIQETQYF
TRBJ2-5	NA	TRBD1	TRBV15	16	TGTGCCACCAGCAGATGGGACAGGGGGAAAAAAGAGACCCAGTACTTC	CATSRWDRGKKETQYF
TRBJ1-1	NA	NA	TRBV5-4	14	TGTGCCAGCAGCTCGGACAAAGGCAACACTGAAGCTTTCTTT	CASSSDKGNTEAFF
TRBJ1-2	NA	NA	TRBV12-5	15	TGTGCTAGTGGTTTGTTTCCCGGGACTTCCTATGGCTACACCTTC	CASGLFPGTSYGYTF
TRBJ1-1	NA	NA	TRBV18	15	TGTGCCAGCTCACCACGAAGGGAGATTGGCACTGAAGCTTTCTTT	CASSPRREIGTEAFF
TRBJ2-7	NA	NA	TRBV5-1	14	TGCGCCAGCGGTGCCGGCTGGGTAGGAGGCGAGCAGTACTTC	CASGAGWVGGEQYF
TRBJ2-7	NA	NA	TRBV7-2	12	TGTGCCAGCAGCCCCCATCCCTACGAGCAGTACTTC	CASSPHPYEQYF
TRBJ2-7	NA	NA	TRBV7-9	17	TGTGCCAGCAGCGGCCCGGCGTCCGGGTCCTCGGGGTACGAGCAGTACTTC	CASSGPASGSSGYEQYF
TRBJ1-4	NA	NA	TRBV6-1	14	TGTGCCAGCAGCTTCAGATCAACTAATGAAAAACTGTTTTTT	CASSFRSTNEKLFF
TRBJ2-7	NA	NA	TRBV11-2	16	TGTGCCAGCAGCCGACCTTATAAAGCGGATCGGGACGAGCAGTACTTC	CASSRPYKADRDEQYF
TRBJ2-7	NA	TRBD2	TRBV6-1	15	TGTGCCAGCACCGAGGAAACTAGCGGGTCCTACGAGCAGTACTTC	CASTEETSGSYEQYF
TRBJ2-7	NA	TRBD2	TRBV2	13	TGTGCCAGCAGACCGGGAGGTATCTACGAGCAGTACTTC	CASRPGGIYEQYF